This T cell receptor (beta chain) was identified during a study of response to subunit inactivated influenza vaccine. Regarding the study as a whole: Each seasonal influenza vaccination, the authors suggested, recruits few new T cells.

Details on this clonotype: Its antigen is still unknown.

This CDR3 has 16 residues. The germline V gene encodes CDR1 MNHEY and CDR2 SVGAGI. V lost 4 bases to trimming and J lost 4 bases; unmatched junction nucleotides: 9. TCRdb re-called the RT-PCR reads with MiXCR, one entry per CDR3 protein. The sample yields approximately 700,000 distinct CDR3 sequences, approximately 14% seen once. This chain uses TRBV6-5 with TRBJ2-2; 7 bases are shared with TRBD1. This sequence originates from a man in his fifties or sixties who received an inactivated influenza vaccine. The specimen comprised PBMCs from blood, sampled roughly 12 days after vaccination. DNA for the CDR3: TGTGCCAGCAGTTCCCGAATCACAGGGGTCACCGGGGAGCTGTTTTTT. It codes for CASSSRITGVTGELFF.